The T cell receptor beta chain described here comes from a study of cytomegalovirus exposure and HLA in healthy donors (dated by TCRdb to the late 2010s). About the full investigation: An earlier analysis of 587 of the donors reported approximately 300 Gb of sequence data and approximately 120 million unique TCR beta sequences obtained from approximately 180 million T cells. An early release covering about 600 HLA-typed donors comprised about 320 gigabases of sequencing data and around 86 million unique TCR sequences. Among the roughly 410 genotyped donors, 81% belonged to the genetic ancestry cluster associated with self-reported Caucasian donors. The study aimed to test whether signatures of past pathogen exposure could be identified by cataloging public T cell receptors. The study profiled the T cell repertoires of hundreds of subjects by immunosequencing and related them to cytomegalovirus serostatus. A separate validation cohort of over a hundred different subjects was used in addition to the roughly 670-subject first cohort. To predict cytomegalovirus infection status, the study brought together high-throughput TCR immunosequencing, statistical association of individual TCRs with disease status, and machine learning. A later analysis re-analyzed previously published TCR beta repertoires from 666 donors and added high-resolution HLA genotyping to study TCR occurrence patterns. Rather than drawing on any new phenotypic data, the later analysis identified candidate immune exposures from TCR beta sequences and the way those sequences occurred across donors. An earlier analysis of several hundred of the donors applied high-throughput TCR beta sequencing to assess whether each TCR beta V gene segment acted as functional or pseudogenic. Donor age, sex, ethnicity and CMV serostatus were collected together with the repertoire data. In a later genetic analysis, genome-wide SNP genotypes for about three fifths of the roughly 670 donors were used, and that subset was treated as a discovery cohort. All discovery cohort repertoires had been generated on a single sequencing platform. HLA typing covered class I and class II loci at four-digit resolution. Typing coverage differed by locus: A, B, C, DRB1 and DQB1 were typed in about 620-640 donors, DQA1 in around 500, DPA1 in around 610, and DPB1 in 400 to 490. A few DR-DQ haplotypes were handled as single units for association and clustering because linkage in the cohort was strong. Across approximately 400 genotyped donors of the cohort, an average of about 220,000 unique TCR beta nucleotide sequences per donor were sequenced, and 15% to 20% of those sequences were non-productive. Study-wide findings and limitations: In the study, 164 TCR beta chains were listed as associated with cytomegalovirus. Linkage disequilibrium might explain the correlated functional status among segregating V segments, but an unknown experimental factor could not be excluded. Sequencing depth was assumed to be roughly uniform across donors in the presence/absence analyses, though that assumption may not hold. Specific HLA alleles were associated with 15,000 to 20,000 TCR beta sequences at a false discovery rate of 0.05 in a later analysis. Because the 87-base-pair reads could not distinguish some IMGT-functional V segments, including TRBV6-2 and TRBV6-3, those segments were excluded. Three of the identified cytomegalovirus-associated TCR beta chains were confirmed in vitro to be specific for cytomegalovirus antigens. Because HLA typing was missing for some donors at each locus, association tests included only the typed subset. A further reported finding was that TCR beta sequences accurately predicted the HLA-A and HLA-B alleles for most subjects in the first cohort. While some public TCRs were present in many individuals, most TCR sequences turned up only very rarely across donors. The authors suggested that the approach could potentially be extended to other disease states and immunological phenotypes. Compared with equally common non-associated chains, HLA-associated TCR beta chains in a later analysis were more clonally expanded and had lower generation probabilities. An association between a missense DCLRE1C variant and V-gene and J-gene trimming of TCR beta chains was found in a later genetic analysis and replicated in an independent cohort. Compared with the 666-donor mean, donors in an Asian-associated ancestry cluster had fewer N-insertions in productive TCRs, according to a later genetic analysis. An earlier analysis of approximately 530 of the donors showed that most TCR beta V segments appeared in productive rearrangements either about 90% or about 30% of the time, which broadly matched IMGT annotations. Cytomegalovirus status was reported to be diagnosed by the classifier with high specificity and sensitivity in both the original and validation cohorts. When HLA alleles, especially DR and DQ, strongly co-occurred, attributing TCR associations to individual alleles was difficult. According to a later analysis, most CMV-associated TCR beta chains appeared to be HLA-restricted, and the HLA associations seemed to be driven largely by CMV exposure. A cluster of highly shared sequence variants was judged likely to represent a technical artifact of the sequencing pipeline. The cohort was sequenced for TCR beta chains only, and without alpha or paired-chain data the features that could be detected were limited. In a later analysis, several top co-occurrence clusters were reported to appear linked to parvovirus B19, influenza, CMV and Epstein-Barr virus. A later analysis found that TCR association rates varied across HLA loci, with DRB1 alleles showing the most associated TCRs and HLA-C alleles the fewest. Because counts were too low, some 17 rarely observed V segments, including chromosome 9 orphons, were left out of the earlier analysis of some 600 of the donors. Immune exposure information for the cohort was limited to CMV serostatus.

The germline V gene (reference sequence) supplies CDR1 LNHDA and CDR2 SQIVND. V and J are trimmed by 5 bases and 3 bases, and the gene matches miss 10 bases of the junction. From the cysteine up to the phenylalanine, the CDR3 has a length of 16 residues. The DNA shown is the 48-base CDR3, in frame from base 1. The cohort comprised under 700 healthy bone marrow donors. At the time of sampling, every cohort member was nominally healthy, though immune exposures that went unrecorded were likely present. The donor tested CMV seronegative and was one of the 352 seronegative cohort members. A peripheral blood sample was collected from each donor, and TCR beta sequencing was performed on peripheral blood mononuclear cells. Genomic DNA was extracted from the blood cell samples with the Qiagen DNeasy Blood Extraction Kit. The method was the immunoSEQ multiplex PCR assay. For the multiplex PCR, a mixture combining 60 forward primers for TCR Vbeta segments and 13 reverse primers for TCR Jbeta segments was used. The CDR3 region of rearranged TCR beta genes was amplified from genomic DNA by a multiplex PCR assay. On the Illumina HiSeq System, the amplified TCR beta libraries were sequenced as 87-base-pair reads. The authors' analysis ran thus. A later analysis tallied approximately 87 million unique TCR beta chains across the 550 to 850 repertoires, and some 10 million of those chains were shared by two or more donors. To remove PCR and sequencing errors, raw reads were error-corrected and collapsed into unique sequences using a nearest-neighbor algorithm that merged closely related sequences. Alignment of CDR3 sequences to IMGT reference sequences was used to assign V, D and J gene segments. Each retained sequence needed at least a six-nucleotide match to both a V gene segment and a J gene segment. A rearrangement was called productive if the CDR3 had no stop codons and remained in frame with V and J, and every other rearrangement was called non-productive. CDR3 was defined according to IMGT convention as the region running from the second conserved V-encoded cysteine to the conserved J-encoded phenylalanine. Sequences without an unambiguous match to a single V gene segment were excluded from the earlier analysis of over 500 of the donors. An earlier analysis of fewer than 650 of the donors classified V segments as functional when productive rearrangements were above 56.7% and as segregating when the standard deviation between donors was above 5%. A statistical classification framework was built for diagnosing cytomegalovirus status from the catalog of TCR beta chain sequences. In a later analysis, TCR nucleotide sequences were compared against IMGT/GENE-DB human TR gene sequences so that V and J genes could be assigned. Using the TCRdist pipeline, a later analysis assigned CDR3 sequences along with most-parsimonious VDJ recombination scenarios. In a later analysis, each TCR beta chain was defined by its CDR3 amino acid sequence together with its V-gene family, and reads lacking a unique V-gene family were excluded. To address suspected cross-contamination and a sequencing artifact, a later analysis removed under 600 highly shared, low-generation-probability nucleotide sequences. For each public chain, a later analysis derived a clonal expansion index from normalized ranks of inferred template counts within each repertoire. In a later analysis, generation probabilities were computed using a VDJ recombination model fitted to out-of-frame rearrangements, and the results were checked against IGoR. In a later analysis, TCR-TCR, TCR-HLA and TCR-CMV co-occurrence was scored with hypergeometric tests, and a repertoire-size bias correction was applied to TCR pairs. In a later analysis, false discovery rates were estimated by permuting HLA or CMV assignments 20 times. In a later analysis, co-occurring TCRs were grouped with DBSCAN, and TCRdist sequence similarity was added when clustering was performed within HLA-allele-positive subsets. Repertoires with fewer than 30,000 or more than 120,000 public chains, plus five repertoires with anomalous nucleotide sharing, were excluded from co-occurrence clustering. Entries here come from immuneACCESS through TCRdb and include only in-frame sequences with V and J called. Some clones fail to appear in such tables; in the studies checked, an unresolved V gene covers under half of the shortfall, and the cause of the remainder is unknown. V, J and clone size were drawn from that table, and D and trimming were deduced from the DNA. This sample holds 150,000 to 200,000 clones; approximately 71% were observed only once. The ten largest account for around 4.7% of the sample.

The sample holds one count of this clone. Its antigen remains unidentified. Per-nucleotide qualities are absent, and no much larger clonotype sits a single base away. The sequence joins TRBV19 to TRBJ2-3; TRBD2 aligns with 8 central bases. The sequenced sample consisted of PBMCs. This clonotype was obtained from a male donor in good health and CMV-seronegative. The CDR3 region: CASSPPGGVVTDTQYF. The sequence in DNA is TGTGCCAGTAGTCCTCCCGGGGGGGTAGTGACAGATACGCAGTATTTT. With the portions outside the CDR3 filled from the reference TRBV19 and TRBJ2-3 genes, the complete variable region becomes DGGITQSPKYLFRKEGQNVTLSCEQNLNHDAMYWYRQDPGQGLRLIYYSQIVNDFQKGDIAEGYSVSREKKESFPLTVTSAQKNPTAFYLCASSPPGGVVTDTQYFGPGTRLTVL.